The clone carrying this T cell receptor (beta chain) has only a few counts. The data derive from a study of blood T cell repertoires in COVID-19. Sequencing used immunoSEQ multiplex PCR; TCRdb keeps in-frame clones, though not all of them. The data show a few hundred thousand clones, more than 70% seen once. After removal of 1 base from V and 0 bases from J, the junction contained 5 bases not matched to a gene. The CDR3 is 16 amino acids. Germline CDR1 LNHNV, CDR2 YYDKDF (reference sequence). The V call is TRBV15, the J call TRBJ1-1, with 7 bases fitting TRBD1. The TCR was taken from a woman between 18 and 29 years old with acute or convalescent COVID-19. The sample taken for sequencing was peripheral blood. The CDR3 region has the DNA TGTGCCACCAGCAGAGTACAGGGGCACATGAACACTGAAGCTTTCTTT. It specifies CATSRVQGHMNTEAFF.